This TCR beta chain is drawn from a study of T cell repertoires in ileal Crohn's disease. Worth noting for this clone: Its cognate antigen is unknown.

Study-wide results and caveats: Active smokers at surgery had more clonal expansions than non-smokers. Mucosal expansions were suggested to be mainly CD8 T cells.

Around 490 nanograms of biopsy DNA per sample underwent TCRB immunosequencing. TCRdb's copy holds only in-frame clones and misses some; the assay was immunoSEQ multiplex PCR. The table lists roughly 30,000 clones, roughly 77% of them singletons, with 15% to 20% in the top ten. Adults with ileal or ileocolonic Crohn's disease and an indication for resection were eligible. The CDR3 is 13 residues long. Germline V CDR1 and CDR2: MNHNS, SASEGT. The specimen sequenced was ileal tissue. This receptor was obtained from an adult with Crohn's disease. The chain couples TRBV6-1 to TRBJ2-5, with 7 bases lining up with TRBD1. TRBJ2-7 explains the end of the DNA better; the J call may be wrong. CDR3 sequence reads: CASRYRGGNEQYF. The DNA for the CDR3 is TGTGCCAGCAGATACAGGGGTGGCAACGAGCAGTACTTC.